A single sample gave rise to the 7 T cell receptor beta chains below, sequenced in a study of T-cell reconstitution after alpha-beta-depleted transplantation in children. Using unique molecular identifiers, the investigators prepared the TCRbeta library. Via MiXCR, TCRdb re-called the PCR reads, giving one row per CDR3 protein. The sample yields hundreds of thousands of distinct CDR3 sequences, roughly 15% seen once. Sequences were derived from PBMCs, mostly from graft donor cells, sampled 360 days after TCRalphabeta/CD19-depleted stem cell transplant. These receptors came from a male patient under 10 years old who had a stem cell transplant for acute lymphoblastic leukemia, so the T cells may come from the graft donor.

This clonotype has only a few counts. The rearrangement links TRBV30 to TRBJ1-6; 10 bases are shared with TRBD1. The J segment lost 4 bases and the V segment lost 2 bases, leaving 5 bases of the junction unmatched. Germline V gene data show CDR1 as GTSNPN and CDR2 as SVGIG (reference sequence). This CDR3 has 16 amino acids. The CDR3 reads CAWSPDRGGYNSPLHF. DNA of the CDR3: TGTGCCTGGAGTCCGGACAGGGGGGGGTATAATTCACCCCTCCACTTT.

This clonotype has just a few counts. J is TRBJ1-5 and V is TRBV12-3 or TRBV12-4; 9 bases agree with TRBD1. Trimming removed 5 bases from V and 7 bases from J; junction bases left unmatched: 9. The CDR3 loop spans 15 amino acids. The CDR3 nucleotides are TGTGCCAGCAGTCGATGGGACAGGGCTGAGCAGCCCCAGCATTTT. Amino acids: CASSRWDRAEQPQHF.

The rearrangement links TRBV7-6 to TRBJ2-3, with unresolved D. Germline loops: CDR1 SGHVS, CDR2 FNYEAQ. The CDR3 is 14 amino acids. The germline V and J ends were trimmed by 1 base and 4 bases, with 9 bases remaining between them. CDR3 DNA: TGTGCCAGCAGCTTAGGGCCTTCCCCAGATACGCAGTATTTT. Its protein is CASSLGPSPDTQYF.

This clonotype has just a few counts. This sequence joins TRBV20-1 and TRBJ2-7, with D possibly being TRBD2 (6 bases). V was clipped by 5 bases and J by 9 bases, with 23 bases between them. This CDR3 has 14 amino acids. In germline, CDR1 is DFQATT, CDR2 SNEGSKA (reference sequence). The CDR3: CSARRDSDIFGQYF. DNA of the CDR3: TGCAGTGCTCGCCGGGACTCCGACATTTTTGGGCAGTACTTC.

This clonotype was counted a single time. The chain employs TRBV2 and TRBJ2-1, with D hard to call. The CDR3 is 15 amino acids. Trimming pared 5 bases from V and 4 bases from J, leaving 15 bases between. From germline, CDR1 is SNHLY and CDR2 FYNNEI. The CDR3 region has the DNA TGTGCCAGCAGTCAAGAGTTCGGGTTGTACAATGAGCAGTTCTTC. Translation gives CASSQEFGLYNEQFF. Full variable domain (rest looked up from reference TRBV2 and TRBJ2-1): EPEVTQTPSHQVTQMGQEVILRCVPISNHLYFYWYRQILGQKVEFLVSFYNNEISEKSEIFDDQFSVERPDGSNFTLKIRSTKLEDSAMYFCASSQEFGLYNEQFFGPGTRLTVL.

The rearrangement links TRBV3-1 to TRBJ1-1; D unresolved. Between the trimmed V and J ends, which lost 1 base and 5 bases, there was a span of 14 bases. The length of the CDR3 is 15 residues. CDR1 and CDR2 from the germline V gene are LGHDT and YNNKEL (reference sequence). CDR3 amino acids: CASSQGPNTRTEAFF. The CDR3 DNA sequence: TGTGCCAGCAGCCAAGGACCTAACACCAGGACTGAAGCTTTCTTT.

There are a few counts of this clonotype. The junction does not match germline at one end; this may be a read error. This chain links TRBV7-7 with TRBJ2-2; tentatively, D is TRBD1 or TRBD2 (7 bases each). This CDR3 has 18 amino acids. Germline V gives CDR1 SSHAT, CDR2 FNYEAQ (reference sequence). The CDR3 sequence: CASSLGGVAGAWTGELFF. CDR3 DNA sequence: TGTGCTAGCAGCTTAGGGGGCGTTGCGGGAGCTTGGACCGGGGAGCTGTTTTTT.